Here is one T cell receptor beta chain with its context. Its antigen is not known. The germline CDR1 and CDR2 sequences are SGHRS and YFSETQ. V lost 1 base to trimming and J lost 2 bases, with 6 bases between them. The CDR3 extends over 13 amino acids. This specimen comes from a study of cytomegalovirus exposure and HLA in healthy donors. Study-wide findings and caveats: Analyses of presence/absence relied on an assumption of roughly uniform sequencing depth across donors. In a later analysis, TCR beta V- and J-gene trimming was associated with a missense DCLRE1C variant. Approximately 160 TCR beta chains were listed as cytomegalovirus-associated. In an earlier analysis, in roughly 580 donors, most V segments appeared productive either ~90% or ~30% of the time.

60 Vbeta and 13 Jbeta primers were used in PCR. Some clones are missing from TCRdb's copy, which holds only in-frame ones; the method was immunoSEQ multiplex PCR. The sample holds over 150,000 clones, over 70% seen once. The J gene is TRBJ2-5, the V gene TRBV5-1; unclear D gene. Sample: PBMCs. The sequence came from a woman in her sixties in good health and CMV-seropositive. In DNA, the CDR3 is TGCGCCAGCAGCTTGTCCCCACAAGAGACCCAGTACTTC. Its protein product is CASSLSPQETQYF.